This passage covers 32 T cell receptor beta chains from one sample sequenced in a study of T cells in Graves' hyperthyroidism and ophthalmopathy. There were TCR beta CDR3 regions amplified from RNA transcripts. The TCR CDR3 was amplified in a first-round RT-PCR using the HTBI primer set. TCRdb reprocessed the multiplex PCR reads with MiXCR, giving one entry per CDR3 protein. This table holds approximately 46,000 distinct CDR3 sequences, about half found once. The sample consisted of peripheral blood or thyroid tissue (not recorded which). The receptors derive from a woman aged 50 to 60 with Graves' hyperthyroidism.

The chain employs TRBV2 and TRBJ1-4, with a tentative D call TRBD1 (6 bases). The V end lost 6 bases, the J end lost 2 bases, and 19 bases lay between the germline ends. CDR1 SNHLY and CDR2 FYNNEI come from the germline V gene. The CDR3 spans 17 residues. Here the CDR3 reads CASSPGREGGTNEKLFF. Written as DNA, the CDR3 is TGTGCCAGCAGCCCCGGTCGGGAGGGGGGTACTAATGAAAAACTGTTTTTT.

This clonotype has ten or more counts. The chain employs TRBV7-9 and TRBJ2-3; 12 nucleotides agree with TRBD2. This CDR3 has 15 residues. Germline V CDR1 and CDR2: SEHNR, FQNEAQ (reference sequence). The ends lost 5 bases at V and 5 bases at J; junction bases unmatched: 5. The CDR3 sequence is CASSRLAGEGDTQYF. The DNA of the CDR3 is TGTGCCAGCAGCCGACTAGCGGGAGAGGGAGATACGCAGTATTTT.

This rearrangement joins TRBV20-1 to TRBJ1-2, with a weak D call TRBD1 (5 bases). Germline-derived CDR1 and CDR2 are DFQATT and SNEGSKA (reference sequence). Trimming took 3 bases from V and 4 from J, leaving 12 bases between them. This CDR3 has 13 amino acids. CDR3 in DNA: TGCAGTGCTAGTAAGGGGACGGCCTATGGCTACACCTTC. It codes for CSASKGTAYGYTF.

In its sample, this clonotype was seen many times. This chain uses TRBV9 with TRBJ1-2, with D perhaps matching TRBD1 (6 bases). CDR1 is SGDLS, CDR2 YYNGEE, per germline. The CDR3 covers 13 residues. V lost 3 bases and J 8 bases, leaving 14 bases between the germline ends. The CDR3 protein is CASSGHREGGYTF. DNA for the CDR3: TGTGCCAGCAGCGGACACAGGGAAGGCGGCTACACCTTC.

The V gene is TRBV2, the J gene TRBJ1-4; D not certain. This CDR3 has 14 residues. Deletions cut 5 bases from V and 3 bases from J, with 10 bases between. Germline loops: CDR1 SNHLY, CDR2 FYNNEI. The CDR3 DNA is TGTGCCAGCAGTCGACGGGCATCTAATGAAAAACTGTTTTTT. It is translated as CASSRRASNEKLFF.

This clonotype was seen only once. This chain connects TRBV20-1 to TRBJ2-5; the match to TRBD1 covers 7 bases. Germline V gives CDR1 DFQATT, CDR2 SNEGSKA (reference sequence). J gave up 5 bases and V 3 bases, and 9 bases lay outside the gene matches. The CDR3 totals 14 residues. The CDR3 is CSASVIRGIETQYF. The CDR3 DNA reads as TGCAGTGCTAGCGTCATCAGGGGGATCGAGACCCAGTACTTC.

The chain combines TRBV10-3 with TRBJ1-5, with a tentative D call TRBD1 (6 bases). Germline V CDR1 and CDR2: ENHRY, SYGVKD. The ends were cut back, 4 bases at V and 5 bases at J, with 18 bases in the middle. This CDR3 region has 16 residues. The CDR3 here is CAISGERPGVDQPQHF. As DNA, the CDR3 is TGTGCCATCAGTGGAGAAAGGCCAGGGGTGGATCAGCCCCAGCATTTT.

This clonotype was observed many times. This chain links TRBV27 with TRBJ2-6; no clear D gene. The CDR3 runs to 17 residues. V lost 2 bases and J lost 0, with 11 bases in between. Germline loops: CDR1 MNHEY, CDR2 SMNVEV (reference sequence). This chain's CDR3 is CASSLTDPSSGANVLTF. In DNA form, the CDR3 reads TGTGCCAGCAGTTTAACCGACCCAAGCTCTGGGGCCAACGTCCTGACTTTC.

V usage is TRBV24-1 and J usage is TRBJ2-3; 9 bases are shared with TRBD2. The CDR3 has 16 residues. Germline V gene sequence: CDR1 KGHDR, CDR2 SFDVKD. Trimming at V came to 2 bases and at J to 2 bases, leaving 4 bases not matched to a gene. The CDR3 DNA reads as TGTGCCACCAGTGATTCCGCTAGCGGGACCACAGATACGCAGTATTTT. Its translation: CATSDSASGTTDTQYF.

This clonotype has ten or more counts. J is TRBJ2-2 and V is TRBV12-3 or TRBV12-4; maybe TRBD2 (5 bases). This CDR3 comprises 11 residues. The germline V and J ends were trimmed by 6 bases and 8 bases, with 7 bases remaining between them. As DNA, the CDR3 is TGTGCCAGCAGCCCGGGGGGGGAGCTGTTTTTT. Encoded protein: CASSPGGELFF.

Only a few counts were recorded for this clonotype. This chain links TRBV4-1 with TRBJ1-1; TRBD1 agrees at 8 bases. The germline CDR1 and CDR2 sequences are MGHRA and YSYEKL. V was clipped by 1 base and J by 5 bases; unmatched bases: 15. The CDR3 length is 18 residues. CDR3 in DNA: TGCGCCAGCAGCCAAGGGCCCGGGGGCGCAGGGGGCTTAACTGAAGCTTTCTTT. Amino acids: CASSQGPGGAGGLTEAFF.

This clonotype was observed a few times. V is TRBV2 and J is TRBJ2-1, with D hard to call. CDR3 length: 13 residues. V dropped 6 bases and J dropped 8 bases, with 14 bases sitting between them. Per the germline V gene, CDR1 is SNHLY and CDR2 is FYNNEI. The CDR3 region is CASSDYPNDEQFF. The CDR3 nucleotides are TGTGCCAGCAGCGATTATCCTAATGATGAGCAGTTCTTC.

This chain links TRBV7-2 with TRBJ2-3; D unclear. The better agreement between TRBJ1-5 and the DNA end casts doubt on the J call. The germline V gene has CDR1 SGHTA and CDR2 FQGNSA. CDR3 length equals 20 residues. The CDR3 DNA is TGTGCCAGCAGCTTAGCCGGCCATTCAAGCGGGAGGGCTTACACAGATACGCAGCATTTT. As protein: CASSLAGHSSGRAYTDTQHF.

The chain couples TRBV29-1 to TRBJ1-2, with 9 bases fitting TRBD1. Germline V lookup: CDR1 SQVTM, CDR2 ANQGSEA. This CDR3 is 11 amino acids long. The V and J ends lost 4 bases and 6 bases, in that order; junction bases with no gene match: 0. The CDR3 nucleotides are TGCAGCGTTGGGACAGGGGATGGCTACACCTTC. Encoded protein: CSVGTGDGYTF. Full variable domain (missing parts from reference TRBV29-1 and TRBJ1-2): SAVISQKPSRDICQRGTSLTIQCQVDSQVTMMFWYRQQPGQSLTLIATANQGSEATYESGFVIDKFPISRPNLTFSTLTVSNMSPEDSSIYLCSVGTGDGYTFGSGTRLTVV.

This rearrangement joins TRBV30 to TRBJ2-3; 7 bases fit TRBD2. V was clipped by 2 bases and J by 9 bases; unmatched bases: 8. The V gene's germline CDR1 is GTSNPN and CDR2 SVGIG (reference sequence). The CDR3 extends over 13 amino acids. The CDR3 reads CAWSSDSGGTQYF. The CDR3 nucleotides read TGTGCCTGGAGTTCCGACTCGGGAGGCACGCAGTATTTT.

This clonotype was observed many times. This chain uses TRBV6-5 with TRBJ1-6; D remains unclear. The germline CDR1 and CDR2 sequences are MNHEY and SVGAGI. With 4 bases removed from V and 4 bases from J, the gap between germline ends came to 8 bases. There are 14 residues in the CDR3. CDR3 sequence reads: CASSLKFYNSPLHF. Written as DNA, the CDR3 is TGTGCCAGCAGTTTAAAATTTTATAATTCACCCCTCCACTTT.

This clonotype was observed many times. A read error may account for a junction end that differs from germline. The rearrangement uses TRBV28 and TRBJ2-7; TRBD2 agrees at 9 bases. The length of the CDR3 is 14 residues. The germline V gene has CDR1 MDHEN and CDR2 SYDVKM. The CDR3 reads CATAVSSGSYERYF. The CDR3 DNA reads as TGTGCCACAGCAGTTAGTAGCGGGAGTTACGAGCGGTACTTC.

The gene calls are TRBV5-4 and TRBJ1-5; 8 positions agree with TRBD1. J gave up 2 bases and V 6 bases, and 13 bases lay outside the gene matches. The germline V gene encodes CDR1 SGHNT and CDR2 YYREEE (reference sequence). This CDR3 has 17 amino acids. The CDR3 reads CASTPTGAHYGNQPQHF. CDR3 in DNA: TGTGCCAGCACACCGACAGGGGCCCACTATGGCAATCAGCCCCAGCATTTT.

The V gene is TRBV20-1, the J gene TRBJ2-7; the match to TRBD1 covers 8 bases. The CDR3 totals 15 residues. Unmatched junction bases numbered 11, after V lost 4 bases and J lost 3 bases. Germline V gene sequence: CDR1 DFQATT, CDR2 SNEGSKA (reference sequence). The CDR3 DNA reads as TGCAGTGCTATCGACAGGGGAGTACTCCTCTACGAGCAGTACTTC. Its protein is CSAIDRGVLLYEQYF.

The chain couples TRBV15 to TRBJ2-5, with a tentative D call TRBD1 (5 bases). CDR1 is LNHNV, CDR2 YYDKDF, per germline (reference sequence). The CDR3 runs to 13 residues. With 3 bases removed from V and 7 bases from J, the gap between germline ends came to 12 bases. The CDR3 coding sequence is TGTGCCACCAGCAGCCCCCAGGGAAGGACCCAGTACTTC. As protein: CATSSPQGRTQYF.

This clonotype showed up many times. The rearrangement uses TRBV25-1 and TRBJ2-7; 7 bases line up with TRBD1. The CDR3 spans 15 residues. Trimming took 4 bases from V and 0 from J; bases not matched to a gene: 6. Germline CDR1 and CDR2: MGHDK and SYGVNS. CDR3 in amino acids: CASSALDRSSYEQYF. The CDR3, as DNA: TGTGCCAGCAGTGCCCTGGACAGGAGCTCCTACGAGCAGTACTTC.

This clonotype was seen repeatedly, ten times or more. The chain carries TRBV29-1 and TRBJ2-3; the D is unclear. There are 14 residues in the CDR3. V lost 5 bases and J lost 1, with 13 bases in between. Looked up from germline, CDR1 is SQVTM and CDR2 is ANQGSEA. In DNA, the CDR3 is TGCAGCGTTTCCGCCGTAGGAGGCACAGATACGCAGTATTTT. The encoded protein is CSVSAVGGTDTQYF.

This clonotype is medium-sized within its sample. The J gene is TRBJ1-6, the V gene TRBV10-3; weak D call: TRBD1 (6 bases). Germline-derived CDR1 and CDR2 are ENHRY and SYGVKD. The CDR3 covers 13 residues. V shed 7 bases and J shed 8 bases, with 12 bases lying between them. The CDR3, as DNA: TGTGCCATCACGGGGGCAGTAGATTCACCCCTCCACTTT. Translated: CAITGAVDSPLHF.

The chain combines TRBV7-8 with TRBJ2-6; 8 nucleotides align to TRBD1. The CDR3 consists of 14 residues. The junction had 6 bases not matched to a gene; V was cut back by 8 bases and J by 6 bases. Germline V gene sequence: CDR1 SGHVS, CDR2 FQNEAQ. This CDR3 reads CASCLDREANVLTF. CDR3 coding DNA: TGTGCCAGCTGCCTGGACAGGGAGGCCAACGTCCTGACTTTC.

V and J are TRBV7-9 and TRBJ2-7, with unresolved D. The CDR3 totals 13 residues. Germline assignment: CDR1 SEHNR and CDR2 FQNEAQ (reference sequence). V lost 1 base and J 2 bases, leaving 6 bases between the germline ends. The CDR3: CASSLVAPYEQYF. Here the CDR3 DNA reads TGTGCCAGCAGCTTAGTCGCCCCCTACGAGCAGTACTTC.

Regarding this clonotype: Since no conserved phenylalanine or tryptophan closes the CDR3, a read error is the likely cause. The DNA is omitted, as the CDR3 cannot be located on it reliably, and the CDR3 follows TCRdb's listing. CDR3 protein: CSASRTSGRTRA. The chain uses TRBV20-1 and TRBJ1-3. CDR1 and CDR2 (germline): DFQATT, SNEGSKA (reference sequence). The CDR3 sequence runs 12 residues, both termini included.

To note about this clonotype: A single base separates this from a much larger clone, so it may be a read error. No conserved phenylalanine or tryptophan is present at the end of the CDR3, so a read error is the likely explanation. This rearrangement joins TRBV25-1 to TRBJ1-1, with D perhaps matching TRBD1 (6 bases). There are 13 residues in the CDR3. Germline CDR1 MGHDK, CDR2 SYGVNS. The CDR3 DNA reads as TGTGCTAGAGAGGGGGGCAGGCCTTCTGAAGCTTTCATT. Its translation: CAREGGRPSEAFI.

CDR3 sequence: CSASGLAGGSSYEQYF. As DNA, the CDR3 is TGCAGTGCTAGTGGACTAGCGGGAGGAAGCTCCTACGAGCAGTACTTC. The V and J genes are TRBV20-1 and TRBJ2-7; 14 bases are shared with TRBD2. The trim removed 3 bases at V and 0 bases at J, leaving 4 bases unmatched. The CDR3 totals 16 residues. The germline V gene encodes CDR1 DFQATT and CDR2 SNEGSKA (reference sequence).

At least ten counts were recorded for this clonotype. The chain joins TRBV20-1 to TRBJ2-7, with 8 bases matching TRBD2. Germline CDR1 and CDR2: DFQATT and SNEGSKA (reference sequence). The CDR3 length is 13 residues. J gave up 3 bases and V 7 bases, and 8 bases lay outside the gene matches. CDR3 amino acids: CSGESGRDYEQYF. CDR3 nucleotides: TGCAGTGGGGAGAGCGGGAGAGACTACGAGCAGTACTTC.

This chain connects TRBV7-2 to TRBJ1-2, with D tentatively TRBD1 (6 bases). CDR3 length equals 15 residues. Trimming removed 5 bases from V and 2 bases from J, with 15 bases in between. Germline CDR1 SGHTA, CDR2 FQGNSA. The CDR3 DNA is TGTGCCAGCAGCCCTGACAGGTCCCTAAACTATGGCTACACCTTC. Its protein is CASSPDRSLNYGYTF.

This clonotype has at least ten counts. The chain employs TRBV7-9 and TRBJ1-4, with TRBD1 identical over 8 bases. The germline gives CDR1 SEHNR, CDR2 FQNEAQ (reference sequence). Trimming at V came to 5 bases and at J to 6 bases, leaving 14 bases not matched to a gene. The length of the CDR3 is 17 residues. DNA for the CDR3: TGTGCCAGCAGCGAACCAGGGGGCAAACCCGAACATGAAAAACTGTTTTTT. This codes for CASSEPGGKPEHEKLFF.

V usage is TRBV7-8 and J usage is TRBJ2-6; TRBD1 matches 11 bases. From germline, CDR1 is SGHVS and CDR2 FQNEAQ. The CDR3 is 16 residues long. The trim removed 5 bases at V and 3 bases at J, leaving 3 bases unmatched. CDR3 DNA sequence: TGTGCCAGCAGCCAGGACAGGGGGCGTGGGGCCAACGTCCTGACTTTC. Its translation is CASSQDRGRGANVLTF.